These 8 T cell receptor beta chains were sequenced from one sample in a study of siplizumab effects on memory and regulatory T cells. The method was immunoSEQ multiplex PCR; TCRdb's version includes in-frame clones alone and lacks a portion of them. The table includes over 85,000 clones, roughly 95% detected once. Material: naive CD4+ T cells sorted from blood. These receptors all come from a human donor in good health.

This chain joins TRBV7-9 and TRBJ2-1; TRBD2 agrees at 10 bases. The germline gives CDR1 SEHNR, CDR2 FQNEAQ (reference sequence). The CDR3 has 15 residues. The V segment lost 7 bases and the J segment 3 bases; nucleotides outside the gene matches: 6. The CDR3 nucleotides are TGTGCCAGCACCCCTAGCGGGGGTGTCTACAATGAGCAGTTCTTC. This sequence encodes CASTPSGGVYNEQFF. Full variable domain (rest looked up from reference TRBV7-9 and TRBJ2-1): DTGVSQNPRHKITKRGQNVTFRCDPISEHNRLYWYRQTLGQGPEFLTYFQNEAQLEKSRLLSDRFSAERPKGSFSTLEIQRTEQGDSAMYLCASTPSGGVYNEQFFGPGTRLTVL.

The gene calls are TRBV18 and TRBJ1-3; TRBD1 agrees at 9 bases. Trimming took 2 bases from V and 1 from J; bases not matched to a gene: 3. The CDR3 extends over 16 amino acids. CDR1 is KGHSH, CDR2 LQKENI, per germline. The CDR3 reads CASSPTGGASGNTIYF. In DNA form, the CDR3 reads TGTGCCAGCTCACCAACAGGGGGCGCTTCTGGAAACACCATATATTTT.

This chain links TRBV25-1 with TRBJ2-7; possibly TRBD1 for D (5 bases). In germline, CDR1 is MGHDK, CDR2 SYGVNS. This CDR3 comprises 13 residues. V was clipped by 3 bases and J by 7 bases, with 13 bases between them. Here the CDR3 reads CASSDRVFGEQYF. The DNA of the CDR3 is TGTGCCAGCAGTGACAGGGTCTTTGGAGAGCAGTACTTC.

This clone was detected once. The chain has TRBV9 and TRBJ1-1, with a possible D match to TRBD1 (6 bases). V was clipped by 2 bases and J by 7 bases, with 15 bases between them. Germline V lookup: CDR1 SGDLS, CDR2 YYNGEE. This CDR3 contains 14 residues. The CDR3 DNA reads as TGTGCCAGCAGCGTGAGGGAGACAGGCGGTGAAGCTTTCTTT. The encoded protein is CASSVRETGGEAFF. Drawing the rest from reference TRBV9 and TRBJ1-1, the complete variable domain is DSGVTQTPKHLITATGQRVTLRCSPRSGDLSVYWYQQSLDQGLQFLIQYYNGEERAKGNILERFSAQQFPDLHSELNLSSLELGDSALYFCASSVRETGGEAFFGQGTRLTVV.

V usage is TRBV19 and J usage is TRBJ1-2; 7 bases agree with TRBD1. Germline V gene data show CDR1 as LNHDA and CDR2 as SQIVND (reference sequence). With V trimmed by 6 bases and J by 1 base, 11 bases remained unmatched. This CDR3 is 16 amino acids long. The CDR3 sequence is CASRQQGQAFNYGYTF. The CDR3 bases are TGTGCCAGTAGACAACAAGGACAGGCTTTTAACTATGGCTACACCTTC.

This rearrangement joins TRBV18 to TRBJ2-2; 9 bases line up with TRBD1. This CDR3 has 15 residues. V lost 5 bases to trimming and J lost 7 bases; unmatched junction nucleotides: 8. In germline, CDR1 is KGHSH, CDR2 LQKENI. The CDR3 DNA follows: TGTGCCAGCTCATCATCACAGGGGGCCGTCGGGGAGCTGTTTTTT. Translated: CASSSSQGAVGELFF.

The CDR3 protein is CASSPGVANYGYTF. The CDR3 nucleotides read TGTGCCAGCTCCCCAGGGGTAGCTAACTATGGCTACACCTTC. The V and J genes are TRBV18 and TRBJ1-2; D might be TRBD1 (6 bases). V was pared by 6 bases and J by 0 bases, with 11 bases between. The CDR3 totals 14 residues. Per germline, CDR1 KGHSH and CDR2 LQKENI.

Of note for this clone: The same CDR3 can be traced to other DNA sequences in this sample. This chain connects TRBV14 to TRBJ1-6; no reliable D call. V lost 1 base to trimming and J lost 8 bases, with 12 bases between them. Germline CDR1 SGHDN, CDR2 FVKESK. The CDR3 consists of 15 residues. The CDR3: CASSQVTGSHSPLHF. The CDR3 DNA sequence: TGTGCCAGCAGCCAAGTTACGGGTTCTCATTCACCCCTCCACTTT. The variable domain in full, with the rest retrieved from reference TRBV14 and TRBJ1-6, is EAGVTQFPSHSVIEKGQTVTLRCDPISGHDNLYWYRRVMGKEIKFLLHFVKESKQDESGMPNNRFLAERTGGTYSTLKVQPAELEDSGVYFCASSQVTGSHSPLHFGNGTRLTVT.